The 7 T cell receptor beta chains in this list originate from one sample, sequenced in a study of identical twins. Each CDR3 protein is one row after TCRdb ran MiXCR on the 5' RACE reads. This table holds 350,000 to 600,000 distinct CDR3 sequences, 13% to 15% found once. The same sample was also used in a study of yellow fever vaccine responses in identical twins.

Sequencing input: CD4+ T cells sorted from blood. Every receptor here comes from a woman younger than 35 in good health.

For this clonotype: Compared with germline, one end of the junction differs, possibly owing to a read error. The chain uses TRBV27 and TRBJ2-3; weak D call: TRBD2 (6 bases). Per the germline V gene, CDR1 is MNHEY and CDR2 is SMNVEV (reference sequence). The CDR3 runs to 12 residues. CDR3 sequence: CASSSIKEGESF. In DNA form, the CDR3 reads TGTGCCAGCAGTTCCATCAAGGAGGGAGAATCGTTT.

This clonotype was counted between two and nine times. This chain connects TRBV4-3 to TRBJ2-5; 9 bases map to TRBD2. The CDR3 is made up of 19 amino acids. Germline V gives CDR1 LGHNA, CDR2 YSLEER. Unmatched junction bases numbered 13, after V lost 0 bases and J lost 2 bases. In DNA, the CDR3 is TGCGCCAGCAGCCAAGATGAGACCTTGCGGGAGGGTAGACAAGAGACCCAGTACTTC. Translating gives CASSQDETLREGRQETQYF.

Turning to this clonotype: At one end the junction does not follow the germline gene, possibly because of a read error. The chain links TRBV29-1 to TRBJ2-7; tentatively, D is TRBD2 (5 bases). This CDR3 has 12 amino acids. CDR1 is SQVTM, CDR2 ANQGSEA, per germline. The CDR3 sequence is CTVEGGSYEQYF. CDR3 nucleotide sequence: TGCACCGTTGAGGGCGGGTCCTACGAGCAGTACTTC.

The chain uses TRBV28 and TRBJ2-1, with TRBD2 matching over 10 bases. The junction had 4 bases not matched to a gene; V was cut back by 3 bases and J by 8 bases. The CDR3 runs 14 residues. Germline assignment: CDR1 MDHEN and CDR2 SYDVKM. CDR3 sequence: CASSFLAGGHEQFF. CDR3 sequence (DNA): TGTGCCAGCAGTTTTTTAGCGGGAGGCCATGAGCAGTTCTTC.

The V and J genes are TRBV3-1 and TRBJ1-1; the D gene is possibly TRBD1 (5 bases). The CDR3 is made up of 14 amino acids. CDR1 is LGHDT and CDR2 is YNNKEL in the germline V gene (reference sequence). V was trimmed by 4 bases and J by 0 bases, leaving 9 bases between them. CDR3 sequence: CASSLEGLNTEAFF. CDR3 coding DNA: TGTGCCAGCAGCCTAGAGGGGCTGAACACTGAAGCTTTCTTT.

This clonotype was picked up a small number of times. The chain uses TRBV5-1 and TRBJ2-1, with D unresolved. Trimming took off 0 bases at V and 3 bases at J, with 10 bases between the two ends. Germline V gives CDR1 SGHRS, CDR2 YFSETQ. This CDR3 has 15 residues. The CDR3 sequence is CASSLVLTGYNEQFF. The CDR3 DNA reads TGCGCCAGCAGCTTGGTATTAACGGGCTACAATGAGCAGTTCTTC.

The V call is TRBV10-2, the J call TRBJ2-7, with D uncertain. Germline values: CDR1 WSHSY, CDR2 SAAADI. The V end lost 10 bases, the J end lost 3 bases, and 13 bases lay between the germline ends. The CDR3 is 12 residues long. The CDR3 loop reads CATWTGYYEQYF. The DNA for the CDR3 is TGCGCCACCTGGACGGGTTACTACGAGCAGTACTTC.